This T cell receptor (beta chain) stems from a study of cytomegalovirus exposure and HLA in healthy donors. The study ran its PCR with 60 Vbeta and 13 Jbeta primers. Profiling relied on immunoSEQ multiplex PCR, and the TCRdb table lists in-frame clones only, not all of them. The sample shows some 150,000 clones, roughly 80% of them seen only once. As for this clone: What it binds is unknown.

Germline trimming cut 8 bases from V and 7 bases from J; bases unmatched to any gene: 4. CDR1 is SGHVS and CDR2 is FQNEAQ in the germline V gene. This CDR3 has 12 residues. Study-wide points: A few chains linked to CMV were shown in vitro to be specific for CMV antigens. There were about 160 TCR beta chains listed as cytomegalovirus-associated. In a later analysis, TCR association rates varied by HLA locus: DRB1 most, HLA-C fewest.

This receptor was obtained from a woman in her 50s in good health and CMV-seropositive. Sequencing used PBMCs. The rearrangement uses TRBV7-8 and TRBJ2-1; 8 nucleotides match TRBD1. The CDR3 protein is CASSDRENEQFF. DNA of the CDR3: TGTGCCAGCTCGGACAGGGAGAATGAGCAGTTCTTC.